What follows are 20 T cell receptor beta chains derived from one specimen sequenced in a study of CD8 T cells in ankylosing spondylitis. Notes on the study in general: Seemingly distinctive of ankylosing spondylitis blood was a TCR beta motif formed by eight highly homologous variants.

TCRdb re-analysed the 5' RACE reads in MiXCR, keeping a single row per CDR3 protein. The sample carries approximately 540,000 distinct CDR3 sequences, more than 9.5% recorded once. These TCRs' antigens remain unknown. Material: blood, either unsorted or a sorted T cell fraction (not recorded which). The origin of the receptors is a male donor with ankylosing spondylitis.

The chain joins TRBV20-1 to TRBJ2-2; D possibly corresponds to TRBD1 (5 bases). The CDR3 has 12 amino acids. The V gene lost 6 bases and the J gene lost 5 bases, with 10 bases spanning the gap. Germline V gene sequence: CDR1 DFQATT, CDR2 SNEGSKA (reference sequence). This CDR3 reads CSARTFTGELFF. The CDR3 DNA is TGCAGTGCACGGACATTTACCGGGGAGCTGTTTTTT.

This clonotype was observed a few times. The chain uses TRBV11-2 and TRBJ2-1, with 14 positions matching TRBD2. Germline CDR1 and CDR2: SGHAT and FQNNGV. J lost 8 bases, V lost 2 bases, and 5 bases had no gene match. CDR3 size: 16 residues. Here the CDR3 DNA reads TGTGCCAGCAGCTTAAGACTAGCGGGAGGGGTACATGAGCAGTTCTTC. The encoded protein is CASSLRLAGGVHEQFF.

The rearrangement links TRBV20-1 to TRBJ1-1; 7 nucleotides line up with TRBD1. Trimming cost V 2 bases and J 1 base; bases outside gene matches: 7. The germline V gene has CDR1 DFQATT and CDR2 SNEGSKA (reference sequence). This CDR3 has 15 residues. CDR3 protein: CSARTPWTGNTEAFF. CDR3 nucleotide sequence: TGCAGTGCTAGAACCCCTTGGACAGGGAACACTGAAGCTTTCTTT.

This clonotype has a handful of counts. V and J are TRBV20-1 and TRBJ2-5; D is unresolved. The CDR3 is 12 amino acids. The ends were cut back, 3 bases at V and 5 bases at J, with 10 bases in the middle. The V gene's germline CDR1 is DFQATT and CDR2 SNEGSKA (reference sequence). CDR3 sequence reads: CSASKGMETQYF. The CDR3 coding sequence is TGCAGTGCTAGTAAGGGAATGGAGACCCAGTACTTC.

This rearrangement joins TRBV9 to TRBJ2-7; 8 bases align to TRBD2. CDR3 size: 16 residues. V trimming: 0 bases; J trimming: 4 bases; junction bases outside the gene matches: 9. CDR1 is SGDLS, CDR2 YYNGEE, per germline. CDR3 nucleotide sequence: TGTGCCAGCAGCGTAGGTTCAGCGGGAGTCAGTTACGAGCAGTACTTC. This gives the protein CASSVGSAGVSYEQYF. Full variable domain (outside the CDR3, taken from reference TRBV9 and TRBJ2-7): DSGVTQTPKHLITATGQRVTLRCSPRSGDLSVYWYQQSLDQGLQFLIQYYNGEERAKGNILERFSAQQFPDLHSELNLSSLELGDSALYFCASSVGSAGVSYEQYFGPGTRLTVT.

The chain links TRBV13 to TRBJ2-7; 9 nucleotides agree with TRBD1. Unmatched junction bases numbered 4, after V lost 4 bases and J lost 3 bases. The CDR3 totals 14 residues. The germline gives CDR1 PRHDT, CDR2 FYEKMQ (reference sequence). The CDR3, as DNA: TGTGCCAGCAGCTCCGGGACAGGGAACTACGAGCAGTACTTC. Translating it yields CASSSGTGNYEQYF.

This clonotype has a count of ten or more. As DNA, the CDR3 is TGTGCCATCAGTGAGTCAGTTGGGGGTGTCGGTACTGAAGCTTTCTTT. It is translated as CAISESVGGVGTEAFF. The chain employs TRBV10-3 and TRBJ1-1; TRBD1 might be the D (5 bases). V lost 0 bases to trimming and J lost 5 bases, with 16 bases between them. The CDR3 contains 16 residues. Per germline, CDR1 ENHRY and CDR2 SYGVKD.

The V call is TRBV19, the J call TRBJ2-2; D is unclear. The CDR3 is 14 residues long. The V end was cut by 7 bases, the J end by 6 bases, with 15 bases between. The germline gives CDR1 LNHDA, CDR2 SQIVND (reference sequence). This chain's CDR3 is CASKVDGPAGELFF. DNA of the CDR3: TGTGCCAGTAAAGTCGACGGCCCCGCCGGGGAGCTGTTTTTT.

The chain uses TRBV11-2 and TRBJ2-7, with a tentative D call TRBD2 (6 bases). V was cut by 5 bases and J by 5 bases, with 13 bases left in between. Germline V gene data show CDR1 as SGHAT and CDR2 as FQNNGV. The CDR3 consists of 13 residues. DNA of the CDR3: TGTGCCAGCAGCAACGGAGGGAGCCACGAGCAGTACTTC. This gives the protein CASSNGGSHEQYF. The entire variable domain, with the rest obtained from reference TRBV11-2 and TRBJ2-7, is as follows: EAGVAQSPRYKIIEKRQSVAFWCNPISGHATLYWYQQILGQGPKLLIQFQNNGVVDDSQLPKDRFSAERLKGVDSTLKIQPAKLEDSAVYLCASSNGGSHEQYFGPGTRLTVT.

This clonotype was observed many times. The V and J genes are TRBV2 and TRBJ2-7; 12 bases fit TRBD1. The length of the CDR3 is 15 residues. In germline, CDR1 is SNHLY, CDR2 FYNNEI. With 10 bases clipped from V and 3 bases from J, the junction kept 10 bases outside the gene matches. The CDR3 sequence is CATTFRDRGLYEQYF. CDR3 nucleotides: TGTGCCACCACATTCCGGGACAGGGGGCTCTACGAGCAGTACTTC.

This clonotype appeared a few times. The chain uses TRBV5-1 and TRBJ2-1, with D tentatively TRBD2 (6 bases). CDR1 is SGHRS, CDR2 YFSETQ, per germline. CDR3 size: 17 residues. Deletions cut 0 bases from V and 0 bases from J, with 13 bases between. In DNA form, the CDR3 reads TGCGCCAGCAGCTTGGTGGGGACTCTATCCTCCTACAATGAGCAGTTCTTC. Translation gives CASSLVGTLSSYNEQFF.

CDR3 sequence: CATSRYRVNTGELFF. CDR3 bases: TGTGCCACCAGCAGGTACAGGGTGAACACCGGGGAGCTGTTTTTT. This chain joins TRBV15 and TRBJ2-2; a possible D gene is TRBD1 (6 bases). CDR3 size: 15 residues. The V gene's germline CDR1 is LNHNV and CDR2 YYDKDF (reference sequence). Trimming left V 3 bases short and J 1 base short, with 9 bases between.

This clonotype appeared a few times. The rearrangement joins TRBV20-1 to TRBJ2-7, with 11 nucleotides matching TRBD2. CDR1 is DFQATT, CDR2 SNEGSKA, per germline (reference sequence). The V and J ends lost 3 bases and 3 bases, in that order; junction bases with no gene match: 7. This CDR3 region has 15 residues. CDR3 sequence (DNA): TGCAGTGCTAGCTATCCGGGACTAGCGGACTACGAGCAGTACTTC. Amino acids: CSASYPGLADYEQYF.

This chain connects TRBV27 to TRBJ1-1; D is possibly TRBD1 (5 bases). V was trimmed by 8 bases and J by 3 bases, leaving 16 bases between them. Per germline, CDR1 MNHEY and CDR2 SMNVEV (reference sequence). The CDR3 extends over 14 amino acids. The chain's CDR3 is CASDEKRGDTEAFF. DNA for the CDR3: TGTGCCAGCGACGAAAAGAGGGGTGACACTGAAGCTTTCTTT.

This clonotype was seen a few times. The V gene is TRBV12-3 or TRBV12-4, the J gene TRBJ2-1; TRBD2 agrees at 12 bases. With V trimmed by 6 bases and J by 7 bases, 4 bases remained unmatched. The CDR3 contains 14 residues. The CDR3 protein is CASSPTSGRNEQFF. In nucleotides, the CDR3 is TGTGCCAGCAGCCCGACTAGCGGGAGAAATGAGCAGTTCTTC.

This clonotype was counted a few times. The chain has TRBV4-1 and TRBJ2-5; 14 bases map to TRBD2. The CDR3 sequence is 18 residues long. Germline CDR1 reads MGHRA; CDR2 reads YSYEKL. V lost 1 base to trimming and J lost 8 bases; unmatched junction nucleotides: 12. The CDR3 sequence: CASSQVLSAGTSGSTQYF. In nucleotides, the CDR3 is TGCGCCAGCAGCCAAGTCCTCTCCGCCGGGACTAGCGGGAGTACCCAGTACTTC.

The chain is built from TRBV7-6 and TRBJ2-3, with TRBD2 identical over 13 bases. Trimming cost V 2 bases and J 2 bases; bases outside gene matches: 4. Per the germline V gene, CDR1 is SGHVS and CDR2 is FNYEAQ. The CDR3 extends over 17 amino acids. The CDR3 DNA follows: TGTGCCAGCAGCTTAAAACTAGCGGGAGGGTTCACAGATACGCAGTATTTT. This gives the protein CASSLKLAGGFTDTQYF.

This clonotype was observed a handful of times. The genes are TRBV5-1 and TRBJ1-2, with D perhaps TRBD1 (6 bases). The germline V gene has CDR1 SGHRS and CDR2 YFSETQ. The germline V and J ends were trimmed by 2 bases and 2 bases, with 10 bases remaining between them. The CDR3 spans 14 residues. The CDR3 DNA is TGCGCCAGCAGCTTCAGGGGTTCGAACTATGGCTACACCTTC. Its translation: CASSFRGSNYGYTF.

This clonotype came up a few times. The chain links TRBV7-2 to TRBJ1-4; the D gene is possibly TRBD1 (6 bases). The germline gives CDR1 SGHTA, CDR2 FQGNSA. V lost 7 bases and J 2 bases, leaving 14 bases between the germline ends. The CDR3 has 15 residues. In nucleotides, the CDR3 is TGTGCCAGCACCCACTGGGGGGCGACTAATGAAAAACTGTTTTTT. Translated: CASTHWGATNEKLFF.

The chain carries TRBV24-1 and TRBJ2-6; D is uncertain. The germline V gene has CDR1 KGHDR and CDR2 SFDVKD. V was shortened by 5 bases and J by 2 bases, with 3 bases between the two germline ends. CDR3 length: 13 residues. Here the CDR3 reads CATSVPGANVLTF. The DNA of the CDR3 is TGTGCCACCAGTGTTCCTGGGGCCAACGTCCTGACTTTC.